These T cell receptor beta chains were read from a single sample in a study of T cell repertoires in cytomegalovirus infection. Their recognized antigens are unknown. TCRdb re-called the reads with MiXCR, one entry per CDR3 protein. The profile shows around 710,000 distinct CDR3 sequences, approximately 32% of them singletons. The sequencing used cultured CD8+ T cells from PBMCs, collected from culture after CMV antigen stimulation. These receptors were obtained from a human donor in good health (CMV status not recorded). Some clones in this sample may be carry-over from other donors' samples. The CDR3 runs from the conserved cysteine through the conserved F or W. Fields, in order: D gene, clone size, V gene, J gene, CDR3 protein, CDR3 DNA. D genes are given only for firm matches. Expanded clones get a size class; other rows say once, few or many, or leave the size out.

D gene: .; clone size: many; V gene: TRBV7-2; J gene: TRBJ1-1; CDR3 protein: CASSFYTGPMNGEAFF; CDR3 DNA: TGTGCCAGCAGCTTTTATACGGGACCGATGAACGGTGAAGCTTTCTTT
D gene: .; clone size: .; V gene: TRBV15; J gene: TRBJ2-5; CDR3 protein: CATSRGVVSVETQYF; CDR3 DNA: TGTGCCACCAGCAGAGGAGTTGTCAGCGTAGAGACCCAGTACTTC
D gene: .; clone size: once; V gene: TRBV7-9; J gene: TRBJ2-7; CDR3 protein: CASSLSNIIRSTTYEQYF; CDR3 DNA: TGTGCCAGCAGCTTAAGCAATATTATTAGGTCGACGACCTACGAGCAGTACTTC
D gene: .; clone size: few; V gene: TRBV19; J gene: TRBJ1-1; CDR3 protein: CASNPRDLIGDEAFF; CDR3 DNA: TGTGCCAGTAACCCCCGGGACCTAATCGGAGATGAAGCTTTCTTT
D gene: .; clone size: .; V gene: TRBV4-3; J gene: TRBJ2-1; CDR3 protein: CASSQVDSSYNEQFF; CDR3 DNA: TGCGCCAGCAGCCAAGTGGATAGCTCCTACAATGAGCAGTTCTTC
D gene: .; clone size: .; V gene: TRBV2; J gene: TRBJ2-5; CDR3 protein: CASSDVGVETQYF; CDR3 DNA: TGTGCCAGCAGTGATGTGGGAGTGGAGACCCAGTACTTC
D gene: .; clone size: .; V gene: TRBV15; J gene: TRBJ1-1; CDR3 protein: CATSRVKRTEAFF; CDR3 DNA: TGTGCCACCAGCAGAGTAAAGAGAACTGAAGCTTTCTTT
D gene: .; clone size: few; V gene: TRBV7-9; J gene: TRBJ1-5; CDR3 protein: CASSPDLYSNQPQHF; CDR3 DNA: TGTGCCAGCTCCCCTGACCTCTATAGCAATCAGCCCCAGCATTTT
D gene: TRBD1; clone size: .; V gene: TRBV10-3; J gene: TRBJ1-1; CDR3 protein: CAISEASDREEAFF; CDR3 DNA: TGTGCCATCAGTGAGGCTTCGGACAGGGAAGAAGCTTTCTTT
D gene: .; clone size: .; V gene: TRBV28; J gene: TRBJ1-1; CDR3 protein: CASSLRSMNTEAFF; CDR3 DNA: TGTGCCAGCAGTTTAAGGAGCATGAACACTGAAGCTTTCTTT
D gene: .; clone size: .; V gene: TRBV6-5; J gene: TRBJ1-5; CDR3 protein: CASSPWTTSNQPQHF; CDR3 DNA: TGTGCCAGCAGTCCGTGGACAACTAGCAATCAGCCCCAGCATTTT
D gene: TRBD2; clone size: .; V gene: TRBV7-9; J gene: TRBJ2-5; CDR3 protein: CASSLEFSGGPYQETQYF; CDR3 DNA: TGTGCCAGCAGCTTAGAGTTTAGCGGGGGGCCCTACCAAGAGACCCAGTACTTC
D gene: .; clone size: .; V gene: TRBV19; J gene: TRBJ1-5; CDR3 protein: CASSMAAGGSPQHF; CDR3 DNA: TGTGCCAGTAGTATGGCTGCCGGGGGGTCGCCCCAGCATTTT
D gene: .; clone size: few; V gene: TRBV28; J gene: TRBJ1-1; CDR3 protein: CASETARGTEAFF; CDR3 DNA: TGTGCCAGCGAGACAGCACGAGGCACTGAAGCTTTCTTT
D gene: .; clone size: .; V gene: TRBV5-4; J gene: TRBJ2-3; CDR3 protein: CASNQHGADTQYF; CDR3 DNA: TGTGCCAGCAACCAACACGGGGCAGATACGCAGTATTTT
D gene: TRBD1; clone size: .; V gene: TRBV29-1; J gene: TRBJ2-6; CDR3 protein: CSVVTDRPTRRGANVLTF; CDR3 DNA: TGCAGCGTTGTAACGGACAGGCCCACCCGGAGGGGGGCCAACGTCCTGACTTTC
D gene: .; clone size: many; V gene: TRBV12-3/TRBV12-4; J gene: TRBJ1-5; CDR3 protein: CASITNQGFNQPQHF; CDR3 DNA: TGTGCCAGCATCACGAATCAGGGTTTCAATCAGCCCCAGCATTTT
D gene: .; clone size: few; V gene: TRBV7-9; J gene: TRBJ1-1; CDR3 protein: CASSGVPVRTGTEAFF; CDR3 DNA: TGTGCCAGCAGCGGGGTGCCGGTGCGAACGGGCACTGAAGCTTTCTTT
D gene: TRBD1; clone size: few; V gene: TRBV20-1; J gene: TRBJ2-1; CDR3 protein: CSASRTGLGDYNEQFF; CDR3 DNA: TGCAGTGCTAGCCGGACAGGCTTAGGTGACTACAATGAGCAGTTCTTC